This TCR beta chain originates from a study of early T cells in non-severe SARS-CoV-2 infection. TCRdb called the 5' RACE reads again in MiXCR, with one record for every CDR3 protein. This table holds around 80,000 distinct CDR3 sequences, about 11% found once. This clonotype was counted only a few times. Germline V CDR1 and CDR2: MNHEY, SVGEGT. Germline trimming cut 4 bases from V and 0 bases from J; bases unmatched to any gene: 3. The CDR3 sequence is 15 residues long. The J gene is TRBJ2-1, the V gene TRBV6-2 or TRBV6-3; 7 bases match TRBD1. The sample consisted of whole blood, taken at baseline. The source of this sequence is an adult who was a healthcare worker with PCR-confirmed SARS-CoV-2 infection or an uninfected control (not recorded which). The CDR3 sequence is CASSSRQGSYNEQFF. Written as DNA, the CDR3 is TGTGCCAGCAGTTCTAGACAGGGCTCCTACAATGAGCAGTTCTTC.